The rows below give T cell receptor beta chains drawn from one sample of a study of vaccination and CD4 T cells after COVID-19. A single record per CDR3 protein comes from TCRdb applying MiXCR to the PCR reads. The profile shows approximately 17,000 distinct CDR3 sequences, roughly 64% of them singletons. Here the sequenced sample was CD4+ T cells from blood, taken after SARS-CoV-2 vaccination. These receptors originate from a human donor who had recovered from COVID-19. Each CDR3 is given without its conserved first and last residue. Expanded clones get a size class; other rows say once, few or many, or leave the size out.

J gene: TRBJ2-1; clone size: once; V gene: TRBV7-3; CDR3 protein: ASSLKAGTGHNEQF
J gene: TRBJ2-3; clone size: NA; V gene: TRBV7-9; CDR3 protein: ASSPGTSGTLQY
J gene: TRBJ1-6; clone size: NA; V gene: TRBV7-6; CDR3 protein: ASSSSPTGMSNSPLH
J gene: TRBJ2-7; clone size: NA; V gene: TRBV20-1; CDR3 protein: SADTGTQGSYEQY
J gene: TRBJ2-1; clone size: NA; V gene: TRBV20-1; CDR3 protein: SARLAGGPGEF
J gene: TRBJ2-1; clone size: few; V gene: TRBV6-1; CDR3 protein: ASSGRRSYSYNEQF
J gene: TRBJ2-1; clone size: NA; V gene: TRBV6-5; CDR3 protein: ASSYPTSNEQF
J gene: TRBJ2-3; clone size: NA; V gene: TRBV19; CDR3 protein: ASSIGGGYPRTDTQY
J gene: TRBJ2-4; clone size: NA; V gene: TRBV7-2; CDR3 protein: ASSPNVGANIQY
J gene: TRBJ2-1; clone size: once; V gene: TRBV6-1; CDR3 protein: ASRPGTTLFYNEQF
J gene: TRBJ2-1; clone size: NA; V gene: TRBV11-2; CDR3 protein: ASSLVRTSGLNNEQF
J gene: TRBJ2-2; clone size: NA; V gene: TRBV18; CDR3 protein: ASSLVPGQDTGELF
J gene: TRBJ2-7; clone size: NA; V gene: TRBV20-1; CDR3 protein: SAARGTNYEQY
J gene: TRBJ2-1; clone size: few; V gene: TRBV28; CDR3 protein: ASIQGLAAYNEQF
J gene: TRBJ1-6; clone size: few; V gene: TRBV20-1; CDR3 protein: SAKPPGQFYNSPLH
J gene: TRBJ1-5; clone size: NA; V gene: TRBV6-1; CDR3 protein: ASSRTGDSNQPQH
J gene: TRBJ2-7; clone size: NA; V gene: TRBV5-1; CDR3 protein: ASSSQGPYEQY
J gene: TRBJ2-1; clone size: NA; V gene: TRBV7-9; CDR3 protein: ASSSVRGRAGGLNNEQF
J gene: TRBJ2-3; clone size: NA; V gene: TRBV20-1; CDR3 protein: GGDYRGTQY
J gene: TRBJ1-2; clone size: NA; V gene: TRBV28; CDR3 protein: ASSLRGGELLYGYT
J gene: TRBJ2-1; clone size: NA; V gene: TRBV20-1; CDR3 protein: SALPGTIYNEQF
J gene: TRBJ2-3; clone size: NA; V gene: TRBV6-4; CDR3 protein: ASSGTGGADTQY
J gene: TRBJ1-5; clone size: NA; V gene: TRBV20-1; CDR3 protein: SARGDRIDQPQH
J gene: TRBJ2-1; clone size: NA; V gene: TRBV19; CDR3 protein: ASSPIESSYNEQF
J gene: TRBJ2-5; clone size: once; V gene: TRBV19; CDR3 protein: ASSTQGKETQY
J gene: TRBJ2-5; clone size: NA; V gene: TRBV14; CDR3 protein: ASSQGSAGGETQY
J gene: TRBJ1-1; clone size: NA; V gene: TRBV2; CDR3 protein: ASSEGSQGRAF
J gene: TRBJ2-7; clone size: NA; V gene: TRBV7-3; CDR3 protein: ASSLNYDGEQY
J gene: TRBJ1-3; clone size: few; V gene: TRBV20-1; CDR3 protein: SASLQDSGNTIY
J gene: TRBJ1-2; clone size: few; V gene: TRBV30; CDR3 protein: AWSLTEGYT
J gene: TRBJ1-5; clone size: NA; V gene: TRBV2; CDR3 protein: ASSRGQYSNQPQH
J gene: TRBJ2-5; clone size: NA; V gene: TRBV20-1; CDR3 protein: SASPPAGNQETQY
J gene: TRBJ1-2; clone size: NA; V gene: TRBV6-5; CDR3 protein: ASSLFISNSPANYGYT
J gene: TRBJ1-5; clone size: few; V gene: TRBV20-1; CDR3 protein: SATREQGSSQPQH
J gene: TRBJ2-1; clone size: once; V gene: TRBV24-1; CDR3 protein: ATSDFRGYNEQF